The present TCR beta chain was sequenced within a study of shared clonotypes between healthy human individuals. General study points: For naive CD4 cells, approximately 4.8% of clonotypes were shared across a handful of donors.

In the sorted-subset replicate PCRs, 200 ng DNA, around 30,000 T cell genomes, was used. The data were produced by immunoSEQ multiplex PCR, yet TCRdb's version contains in-frame clones alone and is incomplete. The profile shows some 2 million clones, around 96% of them singletons. As to this clone: What it recognizes is unknown.

The CDR3 contains 13 residues. The germline gives CDR1 MNHNS, CDR2 SASEGT. Between the trimmed V and J ends, which lost 5 bases and 5 bases, there was a span of 10 bases. Positively selected for CCR7, the CD45RO-negative cells used as naive CD8 cells excluded terminally differentiated effector memory CD45RA+ cells. The TCR was taken from a man aged 18-30 years in good health. This chain joins TRBV6-1 and TRBJ2-1; possibly TRBD2 for D (5 bases). Sequenced input: naive CD8+ T cells sorted from blood. The CDR3 protein is CASSQTGNNEQFF. The CDR3 DNA sequence: TGTGCCAGCAGTCAGACGGGAAACAATGAGCAGTTCTTC.